The clone carrying this TCR beta chain occurred once. The antigen remains undetermined. The data belong to a study of cytomegalovirus exposure and HLA in healthy donors. Background on the study: An early release of data contained 80 million to 85 million unique TCRs, which came from HLA-typed donors. Whole-study results and caveats: Later analysis placed DRB1 highest and HLA-C lowest in TCR association rates, which differed by HLA locus. Sequencing artifact likely explains a cluster of highly shared sequence variants.

The donors gave bone marrow, and they were healthy. Researchers ran the PCR with 60 Vbeta and 13 Jbeta primers. Clones were read by immunoSEQ multiplex PCR, and TCRdb kept only the in-frame ones, dropping some. The repertoire includes roughly 120,000 clones, 82% of them detected once, and around 11% sits in the top ten. The V end lost 1 base, the J end lost 6 bases, and 30 bases lay between the germline ends. CDR1 and CDR2 from the germline V gene are SGHVS and FQNEAQ. CDR3 length: 21 residues. The rearrangement uses TRBV7-8 and TRBJ2-2; maybe TRBD2 (6 bases). The receptor comes from a male donor in good health and CMV-seropositive. The sample taken for sequencing was PBMCs. CDR3 region: CASSLEGGKWFVGLKAGELFF. CDR3 in DNA: TGTGCCAGCAGCTTAGAGGGCGGGAAATGGTTTGTCGGTCTAAAAGCCGGGGAGCTGTTTTTT.